What follows are 14 T cell receptor beta chains derived from one specimen sequenced in a study of T cell responses to AZD1222 COVID-19 vaccine. Using immunoSEQ multiplex PCR, the repertoire was profiled, and TCRdb retains in-frame clones only, with some absent. The sample has 150,000 or so clones, about 90% seen once. The sequenced sample was peripheral blood, obtained on day 0 of AZD1222 vaccination. The origin of the receptors is an adult in good health.

This clone was counted once. V usage is TRBV7-9 and J usage is TRBJ2-1; D gene ambiguous. The CDR3 loop spans 12 amino acids. Germline loops: CDR1 SEHNR, CDR2 FQNEAQ (reference sequence). V lost 2 bases, J lost 6 bases, and 5 bases lay in between. The CDR3 region is CASSLSSNEQFF. CDR3 bases: TGTGCCAGCAGCTTATCTAGCAATGAGCAGTTCTTC.

The chain carries TRBV4-3 and TRBJ2-2; no clear D gene. Per the germline V gene, CDR1 is LGHNA and CDR2 is YSLEER. V was trimmed by 0 bases and J by 2 bases, leaving 7 bases between them. This CDR3 has 15 amino acids. CDR3 sequence reads: CASSQDRRNTGELFF. CDR3 nucleotides: TGCGCCAGCAGCCAAGATCGAAGAAACACCGGGGAGCTGTTTTTT.

Details on this clone: The junction and the germline gene differ at one end; a read error may be behind it. The rearrangement joins TRBV6-5 to TRBJ1-5; D unclear. Germline V CDR1 and CDR2: MNHEY, SVGAGI. The CDR3 totals 12 residues. The CDR3 reads CASSNSGQPQHF. DNA for the CDR3: TGTGCCAGCAGTAACTCGGGCCAGCCCCAGCATTTT.

CDR3 residues: CSVVLGTGGTDTQYF. The CDR3 nucleotides are TGCAGCGTTGTACTCGGGACAGGGGGCACAGATACGCAGTATTTT. The chain employs TRBV29-1 and TRBJ2-3, with TRBD1 matching over 10 bases. The J segment lost 1 base and the V segment lost 4 bases, leaving 5 bases of the junction unmatched. The V gene's germline CDR1 is SQVTM and CDR2 ANQGSEA. The CDR3 runs 15 residues.

The table lists this clone with a count of one. The chain recombines TRBV5-1 with TRBJ2-2, with D possibly being TRBD1 or TRBD2 (5 bases each). Germline assignment: CDR1 SGHRS and CDR2 YFSETQ. Trimming left V 10 bases short and J 0 bases short, with 13 bases between. The CDR3 extends over 14 amino acids. This CDR3 reads CADRDGPNTGELFF. CDR3 coding DNA: TGCGCCGACCGGGACGGACCGAACACCGGGGAGCTGTTTTTT.

CDR3 protein: CASSLARNQGSYGYTF. Here the CDR3 DNA reads TGTGCCAGCAGTTTGGCCCGAAATCAGGGCTCTTATGGCTACACCTTC. The chain is built from TRBV6-5 and TRBJ1-2, with D possibly being TRBD1 (5 bases). The CDR3 totals 16 residues. The germline V gene encodes CDR1 MNHEY and CDR2 SVGAGI. V was cut by 4 bases and J by 5 bases, with 20 bases left in between.

J is TRBJ1-1 and V is TRBV25-1; D is perhaps TRBD1 (6 bases). This CDR3 is built from 13 residues. Germline values: CDR1 MGHDK, CDR2 SYGVNS. Trimming cost V 3 bases and J 10 bases, with 15 bases left between them. CDR3 DNA: TGTGCCAGCAGTGATGACAGGTTGGAGGCAGCTTTCTTT. Residues: CASSDDRLEAAFF.

The V and J genes are TRBV27 and TRBJ2-7, with TRBD1 matching over 7 bases. The ends lost 5 bases at V and 7 bases at J; junction bases unmatched: 14. The CDR3 covers 15 residues. CDR1 MNHEY and CDR2 SMNVEV come from the germline V gene (reference sequence). The CDR3 reads CASSPMDMDRLEQYF. The CDR3 region has the DNA TGTGCCAGCAGTCCGATGGACATGGACAGGCTGGAGCAGTACTTC.

The V and J genes are TRBV2 and TRBJ1-4; D unclear. V was cut by 2 bases and J by 6 bases, with 10 bases left in between. Germline-derived CDR1 and CDR2 are SNHLY and FYNNEI. CDR3 length: 14 amino acids. The CDR3 protein is CASSENRFHEKLFF. The DNA of the CDR3 is TGTGCCAGCAGTGAAAATAGATTTCATGAAAAACTGTTTTTT.

The chain joins TRBV7-3 to TRBJ2-2, with 13 bases aligning to TRBD2. J was trimmed by 0 bases and V by 7 bases; bases with no gene match: 2. The CDR3 sequence is 16 residues long. Germline V gives CDR1 SGHTA, CDR2 FQGTGA. The chain's CDR3 is CASKGTSGTNTGELFF. CDR3 bases: TGTGCCAGCAAGGGGACTAGCGGGACGAACACCGGGGAGCTGTTTTTT.

This sequence joins TRBV27 and TRBJ1-2; D not certain. Germline CDR1 and CDR2: MNHEY and SMNVEV (reference sequence). V was clipped by 8 bases and J by 4 bases, with 14 bases between them. This CDR3 spans 13 amino acids. CDR3 nucleotides: TGTGCCAGCCGCCTAGCAGCGGGCTATGGCTACACCTTC. Amino acids: CASRLAAGYGYTF.

This rearrangement joins TRBV5-4 to TRBJ2-7; D may be TRBD2 (5 bases). Trimming stripped 1 base from V and 1 base from J, with 9 bases between. CDR3 length equals 14 residues. Germline loops: CDR1 SGHNT, CDR2 YYREEE (reference sequence). As DNA, the CDR3 is TGTGCCAGCAGCTTGACGGGGAGTTCCTACGAGCAGTACTTC. Its translation is CASSLTGSSYEQYF.

The CDR3, as DNA: TGTGCCGTAAGACTAGGGGCCTCTTTCTTCTCTGAAGCTTTCTTT. This encodes CAVRLGASFFSEAFF. The chain joins TRBV5-6 to TRBJ1-1, with a weak D call TRBD1 (5 bases). The CDR3 is 15 residues long. Deletions cut 10 bases from V and 6 bases from J, with 25 bases between. CDR1 is SGHDT, CDR2 YYEEEE, per germline.

The V and J genes are TRBV9 and TRBJ1-1; the D gene is possibly TRBD1 (6 bases). This CDR3 has 14 amino acids. V lost 4 bases and J lost 1, with 11 bases in between. CDR1 and CDR2 from the germline V gene are SGDLS and YYNGEE. The DNA for the CDR3 is TGTGCCAGCAGCAAAACGGGACAGAACACTGAAGCTTTCTTT. It translates to CASSKTGQNTEAFF. The full variable domain, with the rest looked up from reference TRBV9 and TRBJ1-1, is DSGVTQTPKHLITATGQRVTLRCSPRSGDLSVYWYQQSLDQGLQFLIQYYNGEERAKGNILERFSAQQFPDLHSELNLSSLELGDSALYFCASSKTGQNTEAFFGQGTRLTVV.